One sample yielded the 12 T cell receptor beta chains listed below, sequenced in a study of blood T cell repertoires in COVID-19. Generated by immunoSEQ multiplex PCR, the TCRdb table keeps only in-frame clones and is missing some. The sample contains over 100,000 clones, approximately 80% of which appear only once. Sequencing was carried out using peripheral blood. The source is a woman aged 45-59 years with acute or convalescent COVID-19.

The chain's CDR3 is CASSSGHIANEKLFF. The CDR3 nucleotides read TGCGCCAGCAGCTCCGGACATATCGCTAATGAAAAACTGTTTTTT. The chain joins TRBV5-1 to TRBJ1-4, with D possibly TRBD1 on 5 matching bases. This CDR3 spans 15 amino acids. CDR1 and CDR2 from the germline V gene are SGHRS and YFSETQ. Trimming pared 3 bases from V and 3 bases from J, leaving 12 bases between.

The chain employs TRBV6-5 and TRBJ2-7, with a tentative D call TRBD2 (6 bases). Trimming shortened V by 2 bases and J by 1 base, and 9 bases separated the two germline ends. The germline V gene encodes CDR1 MNHEY and CDR2 SVGAGI. The CDR3 extends over 14 amino acids. As DNA, the CDR3 is TGTGCCAGCAGTTACCGGGGACTGTCCTACGAGCAGTACTTC. This sequence encodes CASSYRGLSYEQYF.

This clone was counted only a few times. V is TRBV2 and J is TRBJ1-1; D uncertain. Trimming removed 3 bases at V and 0 bases at J, with 11 bases between. Germline CDR1 and CDR2: SNHLY and FYNNEI. The CDR3 is 15 residues long. CDR3 loop: CASSEVVVMNTEAFF. In nucleotides, the CDR3 is TGTGCCAGCAGTGAGGTGGTAGTTATGAACACTGAAGCTTTCTTT.

The rearrangement uses TRBV18 and TRBJ2-1; maybe TRBD2 (5 bases). Germline V CDR1 and CDR2: KGHSH, LQKENI. V was clipped by 0 bases and J by 10 bases, with 10 bases between them. The CDR3 is 13 amino acids. CDR3 region: CASSPPSSSEQFF. The CDR3, as DNA: TGTGCCAGCTCACCACCCTCGTCTAGCGAGCAGTTCTTC.

The chain links TRBV19 to TRBJ1-6; maybe TRBD1 (5 bases). Trimming left V 4 bases short and J 0 bases short, with 13 bases between. Germline-derived CDR1 and CDR2 are LNHDA and SQIVND (reference sequence). This CDR3 has 17 residues. CDR3 loop: CASSTRQTVSYNSPLHF. Here the CDR3 DNA reads TGTGCCAGTAGTACCAGACAGACTGTCTCCTATAATTCACCCCTCCACTTT.

In this sample, this clone turned up once. This sequence joins TRBV30 and TRBJ2-3, with D possibly being TRBD1 (6 bases). Germline loops: CDR1 GTSNPN, CDR2 SVGIG (reference sequence). The CDR3 loop spans 14 amino acids. Trimming stripped 2 bases from V and 3 bases from J, with 12 bases between. The CDR3 is CAWSPGQGTDTQYF. CDR3 nucleotides: TGTGCCTGGAGTCCGGGACAAGGGACAGATACGCAGTATTTT.

This clone was seen once. The chain combines TRBV5-1 with TRBJ2-1; TRBD2 is a possible D gene (5 bases). V gave up 4 bases and J gave up 10 bases, with 12 bases separating them. CDR1 is SGHRS, CDR2 YFSETQ, per germline. The CDR3 covers 12 residues. Here the CDR3 reads CASSPDYGEQFF. The CDR3 nucleotides are TGCGCCAGCAGCCCCGACTACGGCGAGCAGTTCTTC.

The chain is built from TRBV7-3 and TRBJ1-1, with 8 positions matching TRBD1. V lost 9 bases, J lost 1 base, and 4 bases stayed unmatched. The CDR3 is made up of 13 amino acids. CDR1 and CDR2 from the germline V gene are SGHTA and FQGTGA. This CDR3 reads CASGQGSNTEAFF. CDR3 nucleotides: TGTGCCAGTGGACAGGGTTCGAACACTGAAGCTTTCTTT.

CDR3 region: CASSPRPGTSGGAGSQYF. CDR3 DNA: TGTGCCAGCAGCCCCCGTCCCGGGACTAGCGGGGGGGCAGGGTCGCAGTATTTT. V is TRBV7-8 and J is TRBJ2-3; 16 nucleotides align to TRBD2. In germline, CDR1 is SGHVS, CDR2 FQNEAQ. This CDR3 has 18 amino acids. Unmatched junction bases numbered 15, after V lost 5 bases and J lost 10 bases.

The chain has TRBV5-6 and TRBJ1-2; a possible D gene is TRBD1 (5 bases). CDR1 is SGHDT and CDR2 is YYEEEE in the germline V gene. Trimming removed 6 bases from V and 5 bases from J, with 11 bases in between. The CDR3 is made up of 12 amino acids. In DNA form, the CDR3 reads TGTGCCAGCACGAGCCGGGGGTATGGCTACACCTTC. Residues: CASTSRGYGYTF.

The CDR3, as DNA: TGCGCCAGCCATTTAGAGAATTCACCCCTCCACTTT. Protein sequence: CASHLENSPLHF. This sequence joins TRBV5-1 and TRBJ1-6; D not resolved. Trimming took 7 bases from V and 7 from J, leaving 9 bases between them. Per germline, CDR1 SGHRS and CDR2 YFSETQ. The CDR3 runs 12 residues.

V usage is TRBV2 and J usage is TRBJ1-4; D not certain. V lost 7 bases, J lost 13 bases, and 10 bases lay in between. The CDR3 contains 10 residues. CDR1 is SNHLY, CDR2 FYNNEI, per germline. CDR3 bases: TGTGCCAGCAAAGAGTATTCACTGTTTTTT. Amino acid sequence: CASKEYSLFF. Full variable domain (remainder filled in from reference TRBV2 and TRBJ1-4): EPEVTQTPSHQVTQMGQEVILRCVPISNHLYFYWYRQILGQKVEFLVSFYNNEISEKSEIFDDQFSVERPDGSNFTLKIRSTKLEDSAMYFCASKEYSLFFGSGTQLSVL.